The 14 T cell receptor beta chains below were found in one sample sequenced in a study of blood T cell repertoires in COVID-19. Data came from immunoSEQ multiplex PCR; TCRdb stores just in-frame clones and leaves some out. The repertoire holds roughly 35,000 clones, with 78% as singletons. What was sequenced was peripheral blood. These receptors were taken from a man older than 75 with acute or convalescent COVID-19.

The V and J genes are TRBV27 and TRBJ2-7; 7 bases fit TRBD1. Trimming at V came to 6 bases and at J to 5 bases, leaving 4 bases not matched to a gene. The germline CDR1 and CDR2 sequences are MNHEY and SMNVEV (reference sequence). This CDR3 has 12 amino acids. CDR3 bases: TGTGCCAGCAGGGACAGGAGACACGAGCAGTACTTC. Amino acid sequence: CASRDRRHEQYF.

V gene TRBV4-2 combines with J gene TRBJ2-1; 10 bases align to TRBD1. CDR1 LGHNA and CDR2 YNFKEQ come from the germline V gene. This CDR3 is built from 12 residues. The V gene end was trimmed by 1 base and the J gene end by 12 bases; junction bases not matched to a gene: 0. DNA of the CDR3: TGTGCCAGCAGCCAAGGGGACAGGGGGCAGTTCTTC. This encodes CASSQGDRGQFF.

This clone was found a few times. This chain connects TRBV5-1 to TRBJ1-6, with 7 nucleotides matching TRBD1. J gave up 8 bases and V 3 bases, and 8 bases lay outside the gene matches. The CDR3 has 15 residues. Germline V CDR1 and CDR2: SGHRS, YFSETQ. The DNA for the CDR3 is TGCGCCAGCAGCTCGCAGGGACAGCGAGATTCACCCCTCCACTTT. This gives the protein CASSSQGQRDSPLHF.

V usage is TRBV7-8 and J usage is TRBJ1-1; D call uncertain. Germline CDR1 reads SGHVS; CDR2 reads FQNEAQ. CDR3 length equals 17 residues. Trimming left V 3 bases short and J 0 bases short, with 17 bases between. The DNA for the CDR3 is TGTGCCAGCAGCTTTGCGAGGGTGGGGAGAGTGAACACTGAAGCTTTCTTT. This sequence encodes CASSFARVGRVNTEAFF. The variable domain in full, with the rest retrieved from reference TRBV7-8 and TRBJ1-1, is GAGVSQSPRYKVAKRGQDVALRCDPISGHVSLFWYQQALGQGPEFLTYFQNEAQLDKSGLPSDRFFAERPEGSVSTLKIQRTQQEDSAVYLCASSFARVGRVNTEAFFGQGTRLTVV.

The J gene is TRBJ1-4, the V gene TRBV19, with 7 bases that match TRBD1. The junction had 1 base not matched to a gene; V was cut back by 3 bases and J by 0 bases. This CDR3 has 15 amino acids. CDR1 LNHDA and CDR2 SQIVND come from the germline V gene (reference sequence). Here the CDR3 reads CASSIDRATNEKLFF. Written as DNA, the CDR3 is TGTGCCAGTAGTATCGACAGGGCAACTAATGAAAAACTGTTTTTT. Looking up the rest from reference TRBV19 and TRBJ1-4 gives the full variable domain: DGGITQSPKYLFRKEGQNVTLSCEQNLNHDAMYWYRQDPGQGLRLIYYSQIVNDFQKGDIAEGYSVSREKKESFPLTVTSAQKNPTAFYLCASSIDRATNEKLFFGSGTQLSVL.

This clone has only one observation. The chain employs TRBV12-3 or TRBV12-4 and TRBJ1-2, with 7 bases fitting TRBD1. Germline trimming cut 3 bases from V and 4 bases from J; bases unmatched to any gene: 2. The CDR3 runs 13 residues. In nucleotides, the CDR3 is TGTGCCAGCAGTTTCAGGGACAGCTATGGCTACACCTTC. It translates to CASSFRDSYGYTF.

This chain joins TRBV9 and TRBJ2-2; D possibly corresponds to TRBD2 (6 bases). The CDR3 totals 13 residues. Trimming took 8 bases from V and 0 from J, leaving 8 bases between them. CDR1 is SGDLS and CDR2 is YYNGEE in the germline V gene. CDR3 nucleotide sequence: TGTGCCAGTACGGGAGCGAACACCGGGGAGCTGTTTTTT. It is translated as CASTGANTGELFF. The full variable domain, completed using reference TRBV9 and TRBJ2-2, is DSGVTQTPKHLITATGQRVTLRCSPRSGDLSVYWYQQSLDQGLQFLIQYYNGEERAKGNILERFSAQQFPDLHSELNLSSLELGDSALYFCASTGANTGELFFGEGSRLTVL.

This chain connects TRBV5-8 to TRBJ1-2; D perhaps matches TRBD1 (5 bases). CDR3 length equals 12 residues. Trimming removed 10 bases from V and 2 bases from J, with 12 bases in between. Germline V CDR1 and CDR2: SGHTS, YDEGEE. CDR3 in amino acids: CAPLAGNYGYTF. The CDR3 bases are TGTGCCCCTCTGGCAGGGAACTATGGCTACACCTTC.

CDR3 nucleotides: TGCGCCAGCAGCCAAGATTCGGGGACCTATAATTCACCCCTCCACTTT. This translates into CASSQDSGTYNSPLHF. This chain connects TRBV4-3 to TRBJ1-6; D not resolved. CDR1 and CDR2 from the germline V gene are LGHNA and YSLEER. The V and J ends lost 0 bases and 2 bases respectively, with 8 bases between them. The CDR3 runs to 16 residues.

The count of this clone is one. The chain has TRBV19 and TRBJ1-4, with D possibly being TRBD1 (6 bases). Germline assignment: CDR1 LNHDA and CDR2 SQIVND (reference sequence). CDR3 length: 16 residues. The germline V and J ends were trimmed by 6 bases and 0 bases, with 14 bases remaining between them. CDR3 DNA: TGTGCCAGTAGAACAGGGTTGGCCGCAACTAATGAAAAACTGTTTTTT. Amino acids: CASRTGLAATNEKLFF.

The V gene is TRBV5-4, the J gene TRBJ2-5, with 10 bases lining up with TRBD2. The V and J ends lost 3 bases and 6 bases, in that order; junction bases with no gene match: 8. The CDR3 runs 15 residues. Germline V gene lookup returns CDR1 SGHNT and CDR2 YYREEE (reference sequence). The CDR3 spells CASSWEGLARQTQYF. Written as DNA, the CDR3 is TGTGCCAGCAGCTGGGAGGGACTAGCGCGGCAGACCCAGTACTTC. Full variable domain (missing parts from reference TRBV5-4 and TRBJ2-5): ETGVTQSPTHLIKTRGQQVTLRCSSQSGHNTVSWYQQALGQGPQFIFQYYREEENGRGNFPPRFSGLQFPNYSSELNVNALELDDSALYLCASSWEGLARQTQYFGPGTRLLVL.

The genes are TRBV24-1 and TRBJ2-2; 8 nucleotides line up with TRBD1. The germline V gene encodes CDR1 KGHDR and CDR2 SFDVKD. V lost 6 bases and J lost 6; bases outside the gene matches: 5. CDR3 length: 14 residues. The CDR3 spells CATSSTGGPGELFF. The CDR3 bases are TGTGCCACCAGTTCTACAGGGGGTCCCGGGGAGCTGTTTTTT.

The J gene is TRBJ2-1, the V gene TRBV18; 10 nucleotides agree with TRBD1. Germline V CDR1 and CDR2: KGHSH, LQKENI. The length of the CDR3 is 17 residues. V lost 6 bases and J lost 4; bases outside the gene matches: 12. The CDR3 bases are TGTGCCAGCTCGCCCCCCCAAGGGACAGGGGATTACAATGAGCAGTTCTTC. Translating gives CASSPPQGTGDYNEQFF.

This rearrangement joins TRBV11-3 to TRBJ2-4; D is unclear. Trimming took off 5 bases at V and 0 bases at J, with 17 bases between the two ends. CDR3 length: 17 residues. Germline-derived CDR1 and CDR2 are SGHNT and YENEEA. The CDR3 region is CASSLFSGPLAKNIQYF. For the CDR3, the DNA is TGTGCCAGCAGCCTGTTCTCCGGTCCCTTAGCCAAAAACATTCAGTACTTC.